These 16 T cell receptor beta chains were sequenced from one sample in a study of regulatory T cells in long-lasting Graves disease. The time point here: newly diagnosed GD, antithyroid drugs for less than 3 months. PBMCs provided the RNA from which the TCR library was made. Construction of the TCR beta libraries employed iRepertoire HTBI primers in conjunction with Arm-PCR of CDR3 regions. TCRdb re-called the multiplex PCR reads through MiXCR, storing one row per CDR3 protein. The data show approximately 470,000 distinct CDR3 sequences, 15% to 20% seen once. The same data also went into a second study, on T cells in Graves' hyperthyroidism and ophthalmopathy.

The sample consisted of peripheral blood mononuclear cells (PBMCs), taken at new diagnosis, from a patient treated with antithyroid drugs. The receptors come from a man aged 35-49 years with Graves disease.

This clonotype was found a few times. The V call is TRBV20-1, the J call TRBJ1-4, with 8 positions matching TRBD1. Germline values: CDR1 DFQATT, CDR2 SNEGSKA (reference sequence). V trimming: 6 bases; J trimming: 5 bases; junction bases outside the gene matches: 8. The CDR3 totals 14 residues. CDR3 loop: CSAATGARNEKLFF. The CDR3 nucleotides read TGCAGTGCAGCGACAGGGGCGCGGAATGAAAAACTGTTTTTT.

This clonotype was found a few times. V usage is TRBV19 and J usage is TRBJ2-2; D gene ambiguous. Per germline, CDR1 LNHDA and CDR2 SQIVND (reference sequence). V gave up 3 bases and J gave up 5 bases, with 10 bases separating them. This CDR3 is 14 amino acids long. As DNA, the CDR3 is TGTGCCAGTAGTATTTCGATAGGAACCGGGGAGCTGTTTTTT. Amino acid sequence: CASSISIGTGELFF.

In its sample, this clonotype was seen many times. The chain employs TRBV12-3 or TRBV12-4 and TRBJ2-3, with D maybe TRBD2 (6 bases). The CDR3 is 16 residues long. V lost 2 bases, J lost 2 bases, and 14 bases lay in between. In DNA, the CDR3 is TGTGCCAGCAGTTTATCTCGGGAGCGGCTCACAGATACGCAGTATTTT. Translated, it gives CASSLSRERLTDTQYF.

The chain has TRBV10-2 and TRBJ2-1; maybe TRBD2 (7 bases). This CDR3 comprises 14 residues. Trimming left V 3 bases short and J 7 bases short, with 13 bases between. Germline CDR1 WSHSY, CDR2 SAAADI. CDR3 residues: CASSEVGGGNEQFF. The DNA for the CDR3 is TGCGCCAGCAGTGAAGTGGGAGGGGGGAATGAGCAGTTCTTC.

This clonotype was counted between two and nine times. This chain connects TRBV5-1 to TRBJ2-4; 10 bases fit TRBD1. Germline CDR1 SGHRS, CDR2 YFSETQ. With 3 bases clipped from V and 9 bases from J, the junction kept 6 bases outside the gene matches. This CDR3 is built from 14 residues. CDR3 nucleotides: TGCGCCAGCAGCTCCGACAGGGGGCTGGGCATTCAGTACTTC. Translation: CASSSDRGLGIQYF.

Ten or more counts support this clonotype. The gene calls are TRBV28 and TRBJ1-5, with D perhaps matching TRBD1 (5 bases). V lost 4 bases to trimming and J lost 5 bases, with 12 bases between them. Germline V gene lookup returns CDR1 MDHEN and CDR2 SYDVKM. CDR3 size: 14 residues. The DNA for the CDR3 is TGTGCCAGCAGTTCAATGGGGGTTTATCAGCCCCAGCATTTT. This sequence encodes CASSSMGVYQPQHF.

The sample holds a few counts of this clonotype. The chain is built from TRBV19 and TRBJ2-7; TRBD2 aligns across 8 bases. Germline V lookup: CDR1 LNHDA, CDR2 SQIVND (reference sequence). The CDR3 runs to 14 residues. With V trimmed by 5 bases and J by 4 bases, 7 bases remained unmatched. The CDR3 sequence is CASSSSGSWYEQYF. The CDR3 DNA follows: TGTGCCAGTAGTTCAAGCGGGAGTTGGTACGAGCAGTACTTC.

This clonotype was detected ten times or more. The rearrangement joins TRBV28 to TRBJ2-1; D not resolved. Germline V gene sequence: CDR1 MDHEN, CDR2 SYDVKM. V lost 6 bases and J 6 bases, leaving 15 bases between the germline ends. The CDR3 consists of 14 residues. In nucleotides, the CDR3 is TGTGCCAGCAGCACCGGTTCGGAGTTCAATGAGCAGTTCTTC. Protein: CASSTGSEFNEQFF. Full variable domain (missing parts from reference TRBV28 and TRBJ2-1): DVKVTQSSRYLVKRTGEKVFLECVQDMDHENMFWYRQDPGLGLRLIYFSYDVKMKEKGDIPEGYSVSREKKERFSLILESASTNQTSMYLCASSTGSEFNEQFFGPGTRLTVL.

This clonotype was found many times. The chain recombines TRBV6-1 with TRBJ1-1; 10 bases fit TRBD1. This CDR3 region has 15 residues. Germline trimming cut 6 bases from V and 3 bases from J; bases unmatched to any gene: 7. Germline loops: CDR1 MNHNS, CDR2 SASEGT. The CDR3: CASSRDRGGDTEAFF. The DNA for the CDR3 is TGTGCCAGCAGCCGGGACAGGGGAGGGGACACTGAAGCTTTCTTT.

In this sample, this clonotype turned up many times. The chain employs TRBV28 and TRBJ1-4; 7 nucleotides align to TRBD1. The V gene end was trimmed by 4 bases and the J gene end by 8 bases; junction bases not matched to a gene: 7. The germline V gene encodes CDR1 MDHEN and CDR2 SYDVKM. This CDR3 spans 14 amino acids. This CDR3 is CASSSRQGGEKLFF. CDR3 sequence (DNA): TGTGCCAGCAGTTCCCGACAGGGAGGAGAAAAACTGTTTTTT.

This clonotype appeared a few times. The V call is TRBV12-3 or TRBV12-4, the J call TRBJ2-7; tentatively, D is TRBD2 (6 bases). V was cut by 3 bases and J by 5 bases, with 17 bases left in between. The CDR3 has 15 amino acids. This CDR3 is CASSFFGDSPNEQYF. The DNA for the CDR3 is TGTGCCAGCAGTTTTTTCGGGGACTCTCCTAACGAGCAGTACTTC.

In its sample, this clonotype was seen once. One base separates it from a far larger clone, so it is likely a read error. The CDR3: CASSSPLGSRLAGEGTDTQYF. In DNA form, the CDR3 reads TGTGCCAGCAGCTCCCCTCTAGGCAGCCGACTAGCGGGAGAGGGCACAGATACGCAGTATTTT. The chain links TRBV6-2 or TRBV6-3 to TRBJ2-3; 12 positions agree with TRBD2. This CDR3 is 21 amino acids long. Trimming took 6 bases from V and 1 from J; bases not matched to a gene: 20. Germline V lookup: CDR1 MNHEY, CDR2 SVGEGT.

The rearrangement uses TRBV19 and TRBJ2-1; D is ambiguous. With 1 base removed from V and 8 bases from J, the gap between germline ends came to 12 bases. This CDR3 is 14 amino acids long. The germline V gene encodes CDR1 LNHDA and CDR2 SQIVND (reference sequence). DNA of the CDR3: TGTGCCAGTAGTATAGGATTAGGGTTCGATGAGCAGTTCTTC. Its protein is CASSIGLGFDEQFF.

This clonotype was observed many times. This sequence joins TRBV5-1 and TRBJ2-3; D call uncertain. CDR1 is SGHRS, CDR2 YFSETQ, per germline. There are 12 residues in the CDR3. Trimming took 3 bases from V and 7 from J, leaving 9 bases between them. The CDR3 sequence is CASSSSLNTQYF. The CDR3, as DNA: TGCGCCAGCAGCTCCTCCCTAAATACGCAGTATTTT.

With regard to this clonotype: A much more abundant neighbour one base away suggests this may be a read error. V gene TRBV7-9 combines with J gene TRBJ2-5; perhaps TRBD2 as D (5 bases). This CDR3 contains 14 residues. V was trimmed by 5 bases and J by 2 bases, leaving 12 bases between them. Germline lookup yields CDR1 SEHNR and CDR2 FQNEAQ (reference sequence). The chain's CDR3 is CASSPDGVQETQYF. In DNA form, the CDR3 reads TGTGCCAGCAGCCCAGACGGGGTACAAGAGACCCAGTACTTC.

This clonotype was seen at least ten times. The V call is TRBV27, the J call TRBJ2-1, with D unresolved. V lost 5 bases, J lost 0 bases, and 11 bases lay in between. Germline CDR1 MNHEY, CDR2 SMNVEV (reference sequence). The CDR3 is made up of 15 amino acids. CDR3 protein: CASSPVRSSYNEQFF. The CDR3 DNA sequence: TGTGCCAGCAGTCCGGTTAGGAGCTCCTACAATGAGCAGTTCTTC.